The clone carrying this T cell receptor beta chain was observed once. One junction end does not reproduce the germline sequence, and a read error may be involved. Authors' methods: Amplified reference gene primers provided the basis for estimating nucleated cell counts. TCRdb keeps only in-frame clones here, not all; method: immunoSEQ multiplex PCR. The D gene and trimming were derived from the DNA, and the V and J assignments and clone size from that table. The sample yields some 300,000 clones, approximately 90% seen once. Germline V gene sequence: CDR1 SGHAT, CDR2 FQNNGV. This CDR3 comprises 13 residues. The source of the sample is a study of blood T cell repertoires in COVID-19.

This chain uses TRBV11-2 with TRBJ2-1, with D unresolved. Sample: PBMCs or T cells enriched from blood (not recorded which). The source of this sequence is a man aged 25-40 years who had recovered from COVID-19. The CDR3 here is CASSPTVLNGQFF. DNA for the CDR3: TGTGCCAGCAGCCCTACAGTCCTTAATGGGCAGTTCTTC. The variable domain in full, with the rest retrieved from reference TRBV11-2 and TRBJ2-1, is EAGVAQSPRYKIIEKRQSVAFWCNPISGHATLYWYQQILGQGPKLLIQFQNNGVVDDSQLPKDRFSAERLKGVDSTLKIQPAKLEDSAVYLCASSPTVLNGQFFGPGTRLTVL.